The next 31 T cell receptor beta chains were all read from a single sample in a study of beta chain features in type 1 diabetes. The authors reverse transcribed all of the isolated RNA, so sequencing captured expressed TCRB transcripts. TCRdb keeps only in-frame clones here, not all; method: immunoSEQ multiplex PCR. Of 450,000 or so clones in the sample, about 10% are singletons; the top ten hold about 0.042%. The sequencing sample was made of naive CD4+ T cells from blood. The receptors originated from a woman younger than 35 in good health.

The chain recombines TRBV10-2 with TRBJ2-1; the match to TRBD2 covers 8 bases. The CDR3 consists of 14 residues. Germline V gene lookup returns CDR1 WSHSY and CDR2 SAAADI. V dropped 2 bases and J dropped 6; count of bases not matched to a gene: 3. The DNA for the CDR3 is TGCGCCAGCAGTGAGCGGCTAGCGGGCAATGAGCAGTTCTTC. Amino acid sequence: CASSERLAGNEQFF.

This chain uses TRBV5-4 with TRBJ1-1; 7 bases fit TRBD1. V shed 4 bases and J 0 bases; nucleotides not matched to a gene: 3. The CDR3 sequence is 14 residues long. The germline gives CDR1 SGHNT, CDR2 YYREEE (reference sequence). The CDR3 bases are TGTGCCAGCAGCCCGGGGACAGTGAACACTGAAGCTTTCTTT. It codes for CASSPGTVNTEAFF.

V gene TRBV18 combines with J gene TRBJ1-1, with D maybe TRBD1 (5 bases). Germline V gene data show CDR1 as KGHSH and CDR2 as LQKENI. V was cut by 4 bases and J by 6 bases, with 6 bases left in between. This CDR3 contains 11 residues. The chain's CDR3 is CASSQGPEAFF. Here the CDR3 DNA reads TGTGCCAGCTCACAGGGGCCTGAAGCTTTCTTT. The whole variable domain, filled in from reference TRBV18 and TRBJ1-1, reads NAGVMQNPRHLVRRRGQEARLRCSPMKGHSHVYWYRQLPEEGLKFMVYLQKENIIDESGMPKERFSAEFPKEGPSILRIQQVVRGDSAAYFCASSQGPEAFFGQGTRLTVV.

In its sample, this clone was seen a few times. The chain links TRBV6-6 to TRBJ1-5; weak D call: TRBD1 (5 bases). The CDR3 sequence is 15 residues long. Germline CDR1 and CDR2: MNHNY and SVGAGI (reference sequence). V lost 4 bases and J 2 bases, leaving 12 bases between the germline ends. This chain's CDR3 is CASSWEGQGNQPQHF. As DNA, the CDR3 is TGTGCCAGCAGTTGGGAGGGGCAGGGCAATCAGCCCCAGCATTTT.

The CDR3 nucleotides are TGTGCCAGCAACGGGCGCACAGATACGCAGTATTTT. Residues: CASNGRTDTQYF. This chain joins TRBV13 and TRBJ2-3; D ambiguous. With 7 bases removed from V and 1 base from J, the gap between germline ends came to 6 bases. Per the germline V gene, CDR1 is PRHDT and CDR2 is FYEKMQ (reference sequence). This CDR3 contains 12 residues.

This clone came up a few times. The chain has TRBV4-1 and TRBJ2-6; D not resolved. Germline CDR1 is MGHRA and CDR2 is YSYEKL. V was shortened by 1 base and J by 3 bases, with 7 bases between the two germline ends. The CDR3 consists of 15 residues. In nucleotides, the CDR3 is TGCGCCAGCAGCCAAGCTCGGGTTGGGGCCAACGTCCTGACTTTC. It translates to CASSQARVGANVLTF.

The chain employs TRBV19 and TRBJ2-7; D perhaps matches TRBD1 (6 bases). V was clipped by 3 bases and J by 4 bases, with 13 bases between them. The CDR3 is made up of 14 amino acids. CDR1 and CDR2 from the germline V gene are LNHDA and SQIVND (reference sequence). The CDR3 sequence is CASSIPGELYEQYF. CDR3 sequence (DNA): TGTGCCAGTAGTATCCCAGGGGAGTTGTACGAGCAGTACTTC.

This clone was counted between two and nine times. The chain recombines TRBV28 with TRBJ2-7; D gene unclear. The ends were cut back, 1 base at V and 7 bases at J, with 14 bases in the middle. The CDR3 sequence is 14 residues long. The germline V gene has CDR1 MDHEN and CDR2 SYDVKM. The CDR3 here is CASSLFGRTGEQYV. CDR3 bases: TGTGCCAGCAGTTTATTCGGTCGGACCGGGGAGCAGTACGTC.

The chain is built from TRBV5-1 and TRBJ2-7; D ambiguous. Germline CDR1 is SGHRS and CDR2 is YFSETQ. The CDR3 consists of 14 residues. Between the trimmed V and J ends, which lost 3 bases and 4 bases, there was a span of 14 bases. The CDR3 DNA sequence: TGCGCCAGCAGCTCGGAAAAGAACCTGTACGAGCAGTACTTC. Protein: CASSSEKNLYEQYF.

This clone was counted between two and nine times. V gene TRBV5-1 combines with J gene TRBJ2-1; D call uncertain. The CDR3 totals 14 residues. Germline CDR1 reads SGHRS; CDR2 reads YFSETQ. V lost 4 bases and J 0 bases, leaving 8 bases between the germline ends. This CDR3 reads CASSLSSSYNEQFF. In DNA form, the CDR3 reads TGCGCCAGCAGCCTGAGTAGCTCCTACAATGAGCAGTTCTTC.

This clone was seen more than once but under ten times. V and J are TRBV29-1 and TRBJ1-2; TRBD1 matches at 8 bases. V lost 5 bases to trimming and J lost 5 bases; unmatched junction nucleotides: 4. In germline, CDR1 is SQVTM, CDR2 ANQGSEA. CDR3 size: 12 residues. As DNA, the CDR3 is TGCAGCGTTTTTAGACAGGGGTATGGCTACACCTTC. It codes for CSVFRQGYGYTF.

The rearrangement joins TRBV4-3 to TRBJ2-1, with 10 bases lining up with TRBD2. This CDR3 region has 13 residues. The germline V gene encodes CDR1 LGHNA and CDR2 YSLEER. Trimming at V came to 6 bases and at J to 15 bases, leaving 11 bases not matched to a gene. This CDR3 is CASSRSLAGDRFF. CDR3 sequence (DNA): TGCGCCAGCAGTCGTAGCCTAGCGGGAGATCGGTTCTTC.

The sample holds a few counts of this clone. The rearrangement uses TRBV18 and TRBJ1-6; D gene unclear. Germline V gene data show CDR1 as KGHSH and CDR2 as LQKENI. The ends were cut back, 4 bases at V and 0 bases at J, with 7 bases in the middle. The CDR3 covers 15 residues. Here the CDR3 reads CASSRDSSYNSPLHF. Here the CDR3 DNA reads TGTGCCAGCTCACGGGATAGCTCCTATAATTCACCCCTCCACTTT.

This rearrangement joins TRBV7-2 to TRBJ2-7; perhaps TRBD1 as D (5 bases). Germline lookup yields CDR1 SGHTA and CDR2 FQGNSA. Trimming took off 5 bases at V and 3 bases at J, with 11 bases between the two ends. The CDR3 is 13 amino acids. CDR3 loop: CASSPVRGYEQYF. CDR3 DNA: TGTGCCAGCAGCCCCGTTAGGGGCTACGAGCAGTACTTC.

This clone was counted between two and nine times. The chain employs TRBV2 and TRBJ2-1; D not certain. Germline CDR1 is SNHLY and CDR2 is FYNNEI. This CDR3 is 12 amino acids long. V lost 4 bases and J 3 bases, leaving 4 bases between the germline ends. CDR3 sequence: CASSAIYNEQFF. As DNA, the CDR3 is TGTGCCAGCAGTGCTATCTACAATGAGCAGTTCTTC.

The chain uses TRBV5-4 and TRBJ1-4, with 7 nucleotides matching TRBD1. Germline CDR1 and CDR2: SGHNT and YYREEE (reference sequence). The CDR3 runs to 15 residues. V lost 1 base to trimming and J lost 8 bases; unmatched junction nucleotides: 8. The CDR3 DNA reads TGTGCCAGCAGCTTGTATGACAGGGATGGCGAAAAACTGTTTTTT. It translates to CASSLYDRDGEKLFF. The full variable domain, its missing parts supplied by reference TRBV5-4 and TRBJ1-4, is ETGVTQSPTHLIKTRGQQVTLRCSSQSGHNTVSWYQQALGQGPQFIFQYYREEENGRGNFPPRFSGLQFPNYSSELNVNALELDDSALYLCASSLYDRDGEKLFFGSGTQLSVL.

There are a few counts of this clone. This sequence joins TRBV21-1 and TRBJ1-2; the table's D call TRBD1 went unverified against the DNA. TRBV21-1 is termed a pseudogene. The CDR3 has 14 residues. DNA of the CDR3: TGTGCCAGCACCCCACAGGGGGCTGGTTATGGCTACACCTTC. This encodes CASTPQGAGYGYTF.

The chain is built from TRBV7-6 and TRBJ1-1; weak D call: TRBD1 (5 bases). Germline V lookup: CDR1 SGHVS, CDR2 FNYEAQ. Deletions cut 1 base from V and 5 bases from J, with 17 bases between. The CDR3 totals 16 residues. The CDR3 reads CASSLVRRGSRTEAFF. CDR3 nucleotides: TGTGCCAGCAGCTTAGTCCGGCGGGGGTCGCGGACTGAAGCTTTCTTT.

This clone was recorded a few times. This rearrangement joins TRBV5-1 to TRBJ2-5; 10 nucleotides line up with TRBD2. Germline V gene sequence: CDR1 SGHRS, CDR2 YFSETQ. J lost 4 bases, V lost 1 base, and 7 bases had no gene match. CDR3 size: 16 residues. For the CDR3, the DNA is TGCGCCAGCAGCTTGAATCAGGGACTAGCGCGAGAGACCCAGTACTTC. Its translation is CASSLNQGLARETQYF. Variable domain in full (rest from reference TRBV5-1 and TRBJ2-5): KAGVTQTPRYLIKTRGQQVTLSCSPISGHRSVSWYQQTPGQGLQFLFEYFSETQRNKGNFPGRFSGRQFSNSRSEMNVSTLELGDSALYLCASSLNQGLARETQYFGPGTRLLVL.

Comments on this clone: This same CDR3 is encoded by further DNA sequences in the sample. The CDR3 region is CASSLTGQGNSPLHF. CDR3 nucleotides: TGTGCCAGCAGCCTAACTGGACAGGGTAATTCACCCCTCCACTTT. The V gene is TRBV7-2, the J gene TRBJ1-6, with 8 bases identical to TRBD1. The CDR3 contains 15 residues. CDR1 and CDR2 from the germline V gene are SGHTA and FQGNSA. Trimming cost V 5 bases and J 6 bases; bases outside gene matches: 6.

The V and J genes are TRBV30 and TRBJ2-3, with 10 bases aligning to TRBD2. V shed 3 bases and J 2 bases; nucleotides not matched to a gene: 2. The germline V gene encodes CDR1 GTSNPN and CDR2 SVGIG (reference sequence). The CDR3 consists of 14 residues. The chain's CDR3 is CAWRLAGTTDTQYF. CDR3 bases: TGTGCCTGGAGACTAGCGGGAACCACAGATACGCAGTATTTT.

J is TRBJ1-1 and V is TRBV5-1; D might be TRBD1 (6 bases). The V and J ends lost 5 bases and 1 base respectively, with 15 bases between them. This CDR3 has 15 amino acids. From germline, CDR1 is SGHRS and CDR2 YFSETQ. CDR3 sequence reads: CASRSGAGWNTEAFF. Written as DNA, the CDR3 is TGCGCCAGCAGATCAGGGGCGGGGTGGAACACTGAAGCTTTCTTT. Variable domain in full (rest from reference TRBV5-1 and TRBJ1-1): KAGVTQTPRYLIKTRGQQVTLSCSPISGHRSVSWYQQTPGQGLQFLFEYFSETQRNKGNFPGRFSGRQFSNSRSEMNVSTLELGDSALYLCASRSGAGWNTEAFFGQGTRLTVV.

The chain is built from TRBV15 and TRBJ2-4; 7 nucleotides align to TRBD1. V dropped 0 bases and J dropped 0; count of bases not matched to a gene: 14. CDR3 size: 20 residues. From germline, CDR1 is LNHNV and CDR2 YYDKDF (reference sequence). CDR3 amino acids: CATSRDSFRRGGRAKNIQYF. The CDR3 coding sequence is TGTGCCACCAGCAGAGATTCGTTTCGTCGAGGGGGCAGAGCCAAAAACATTCAGTACTTC.

The chain combines TRBV4-2 with TRBJ2-3; 7 bases align to TRBD1. The CDR3 runs 16 residues. Germline CDR1 reads LGHNA; CDR2 reads YNFKEQ. After removal of 3 bases from V and 4 bases from J, the junction contained 10 bases not matched to a gene. The CDR3 nucleotides read TGTGCCAGCAGCCAGGCAACAGGGGTCAAAGCAGATACGCAGTATTTT. Translated: CASSQATGVKADTQYF.

The rearrangement joins TRBV20-1 to TRBJ1-1; D not certain. Germline assignment: CDR1 DFQATT and CDR2 SNEGSKA (reference sequence). This CDR3 is built from 9 residues. Trimming took 0 bases from V and 11 from J, leaving 4 bases between them. The chain's CDR3 is CSARDGAFF. CDR3 sequence (DNA): TGCAGTGCTAGAGATGGGGCTTTCTTT.

This clone was detected only a few times. The chain employs TRBV9 and TRBJ1-2; D remains ambiguous. CDR3 length equals 12 residues. Germline V lookup: CDR1 SGDLS, CDR2 YYNGEE. V was trimmed by 3 bases and J by 4 bases, leaving 7 bases between them. This chain's CDR3 is CASSGVSYGYTF. DNA of the CDR3: TGTGCCAGCAGCGGGGTGTCCTATGGCTACACCTTC.

This clone was seen a handful of times. The rearrangement joins TRBV5-1 to TRBJ2-1, with 13 nucleotides matching TRBD2. Trimming removed 1 base from V and 9 bases from J; junction bases left unmatched: 4. The germline gives CDR1 SGHRS, CDR2 YFSETQ. This CDR3 has 15 residues. CDR3 in amino acids: CASSLRTSGSGEQFF. In DNA, the CDR3 is TGCGCCAGCAGCTTGAGGACTAGCGGGAGTGGTGAGCAGTTCTTC.

This clone was detected only a few times. CDR3: CASSARELKDRGPSYEQYF. CDR3 DNA: TGTGCCAGCAGCGCTCGAGAGCTGAAGGACAGGGGTCCGTCCTACGAGCAGTACTTC. V is TRBV9 and J is TRBJ2-7, with TRBD1 identical over 9 bases. CDR3 length: 19 residues. The V gene's germline CDR1 is SGDLS and CDR2 YYNGEE. The trim removed 3 bases at V and 1 base at J, leaving 17 bases unmatched.

In this sample, this clone turned up a few times. The J gene is TRBJ2-1, the V gene TRBV9, with D possibly TRBD2 on 5 matching bases. The CDR3 length is 14 residues. V was shortened by 4 bases and J by 6 bases, with 14 bases between the two germline ends. Per germline, CDR1 SGDLS and CDR2 YYNGEE. CDR3 protein: CASSSIRGGNEQFF. In nucleotides, the CDR3 is TGTGCCAGCAGCTCCATCCGCGGAGGCAATGAGCAGTTCTTC.

CDR3 amino acids: CATSRNSETVRYEQYF. The CDR3 region has the DNA TGTGCCACCAGCAGGAACTCAGAAACTGTCCGCTACGAGCAGTACTTC. The chain couples TRBV15 to TRBJ2-7; D remains ambiguous. Germline-derived CDR1 and CDR2 are LNHNV and YYDKDF (reference sequence). The CDR3 length is 16 residues. The V end lost 3 bases, the J end lost 3 bases, and 18 bases lay between the germline ends.

This clone was seen a handful of times. The chain joins TRBV5-1 to TRBJ2-7; 8 nucleotides align to TRBD2. With V trimmed by 2 bases and J by 1 base, 2 bases remained unmatched. Germline V gene data show CDR1 as SGHRS and CDR2 as YFSETQ. There are 14 residues in the CDR3. DNA of the CDR3: TGCGCCAGCAGCTTCATAGCGGGGTCCTACGAGCAGTACTTC. Protein: CASSFIAGSYEQYF.